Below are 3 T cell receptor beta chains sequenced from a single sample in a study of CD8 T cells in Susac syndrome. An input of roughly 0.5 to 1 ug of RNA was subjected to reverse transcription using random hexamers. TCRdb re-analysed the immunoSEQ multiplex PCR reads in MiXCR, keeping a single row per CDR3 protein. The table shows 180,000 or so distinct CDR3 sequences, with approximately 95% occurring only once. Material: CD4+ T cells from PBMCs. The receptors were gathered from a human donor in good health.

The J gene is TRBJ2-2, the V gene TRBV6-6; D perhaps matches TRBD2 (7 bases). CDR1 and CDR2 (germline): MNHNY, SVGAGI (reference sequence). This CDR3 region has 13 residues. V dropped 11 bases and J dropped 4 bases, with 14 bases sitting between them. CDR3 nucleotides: TGTGCCGAAAAGGGGGGGGCCACCGGGGAGCTGTTTTTT. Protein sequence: CAEKGGATGELFF.

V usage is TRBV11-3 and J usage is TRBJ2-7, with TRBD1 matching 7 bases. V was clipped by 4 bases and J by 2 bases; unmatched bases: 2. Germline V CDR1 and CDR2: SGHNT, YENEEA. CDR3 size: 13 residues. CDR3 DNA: TGTGCCAGCAGCTCAGGGGGTCCCTACGAGCAGTACTTC. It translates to CASSSGGPYEQYF.

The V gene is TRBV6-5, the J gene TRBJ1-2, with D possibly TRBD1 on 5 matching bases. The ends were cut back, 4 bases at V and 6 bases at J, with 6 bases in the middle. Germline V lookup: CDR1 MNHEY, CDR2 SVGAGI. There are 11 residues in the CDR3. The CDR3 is CASSWGNGYTF. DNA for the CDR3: TGTGCCAGCAGTTGGGGGAATGGCTACACCTTC.